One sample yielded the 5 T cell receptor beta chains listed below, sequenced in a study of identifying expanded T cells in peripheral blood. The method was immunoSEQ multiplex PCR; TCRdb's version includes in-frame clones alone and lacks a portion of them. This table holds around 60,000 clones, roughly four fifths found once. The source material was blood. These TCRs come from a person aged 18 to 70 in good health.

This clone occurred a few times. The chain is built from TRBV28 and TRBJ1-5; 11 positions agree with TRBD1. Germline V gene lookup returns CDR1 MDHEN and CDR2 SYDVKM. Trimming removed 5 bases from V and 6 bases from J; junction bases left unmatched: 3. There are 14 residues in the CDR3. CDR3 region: CASSGQGASQPQHF. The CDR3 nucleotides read TGTGCCAGCAGTGGACAGGGGGCGAGTCAGCCCCAGCATTTT.

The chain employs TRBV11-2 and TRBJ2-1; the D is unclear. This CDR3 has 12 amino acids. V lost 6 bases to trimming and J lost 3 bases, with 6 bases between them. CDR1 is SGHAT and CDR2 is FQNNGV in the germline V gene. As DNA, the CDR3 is TGTGCCAGCAGGCAGCTCTACAATGAGCAGTTCTTC. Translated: CASRQLYNEQFF. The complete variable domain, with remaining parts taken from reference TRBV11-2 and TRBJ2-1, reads EAGVAQSPRYKIIEKRQSVAFWCNPISGHATLYWYQQILGQGPKLLIQFQNNGVVDDSQLPKDRFSAERLKGVDSTLKIQPAKLEDSAVYLCASRQLYNEQFFGPGTRLTVL.

The CDR3 loop reads CASSLGLAGAETQYF. The CDR3 region has the DNA TGTGCCAGCAGCTTAGGACTAGCGGGAGCTGAGACCCAGTACTTC. V gene TRBV7-9 combines with J gene TRBJ2-5; 12 bases map to TRBD2. Germline loops: CDR1 SEHNR, CDR2 FQNEAQ (reference sequence). The CDR3 contains 15 residues. V lost 1 base and J lost 5; bases outside the gene matches: 2. The full variable domain, its missing parts supplied by reference TRBV7-9 and TRBJ2-5, is DTGVSQNPRHKITKRGQNVTFRCDPISEHNRLYWYRQTLGQGPEFLTYFQNEAQLEKSRLLSDRFSAERPKGSFSTLEIQRTEQGDSAMYLCASSLGLAGAETQYFGPGTRLLVL.

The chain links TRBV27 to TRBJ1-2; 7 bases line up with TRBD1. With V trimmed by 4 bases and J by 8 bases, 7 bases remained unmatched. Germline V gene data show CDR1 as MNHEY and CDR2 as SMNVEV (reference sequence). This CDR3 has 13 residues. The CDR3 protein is CASSSSGGEGYTF. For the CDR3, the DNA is TGTGCCAGCAGTTCCTCAGGGGGAGAGGGCTACACCTTC.

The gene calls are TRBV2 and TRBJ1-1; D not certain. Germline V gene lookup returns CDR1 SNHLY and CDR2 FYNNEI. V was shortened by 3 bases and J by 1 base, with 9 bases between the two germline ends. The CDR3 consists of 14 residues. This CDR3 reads CASSDGFRNTEAFF. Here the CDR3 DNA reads TGTGCCAGCAGTGACGGTTTTCGGAACACTGAAGCTTTCTTT.